One sample yielded the 27 T cell receptor beta chains listed below, sequenced in a study of T cell repertoires in cytomegalovirus infection. TCRdb re-analysed the reads in MiXCR, keeping a single row per CDR3 protein. The repertoire consists of about 890,000 distinct CDR3 sequences, with around a third occurring once and the leading ten covering roughly 13%. Antigens for these TCRs are unknown. The sequenced sample was cultured CD8+ T cells from PBMCs, obtained from culture after CMV antigen stimulation. The receptor set was obtained from a human donor in good health (CMV status not recorded). Some clones in this sample may be carry-over from other donors' samples.

The CDR3 sequence is CASRKGPMTGAYEQYV. The CDR3 DNA reads TGTGCCAGCAGAAAGGGCCCTATGACAGGGGCCTACGAGCAGTACGTC. The J gene is TRBJ2-7, the V gene TRBV28; TRBD1 agrees at 8 bases. Germline V CDR1 and CDR2: MDHEN, SYDVKM. This CDR3 has 16 residues. The V gene end was trimmed by 6 bases and the J gene end by 2 bases; junction bases not matched to a gene: 12.

In its sample, this clonotype was seen many times. The chain is built from TRBV7-9 and TRBJ1-1, with D maybe TRBD1 (5 bases). Germline V lookup: CDR1 SEHNR, CDR2 FQNEAQ (reference sequence). V was cut by 6 bases and J by 2 bases, with 10 bases left in between. The CDR3 runs to 13 residues. CDR3 coding DNA: TGTGCCAGCAGTAGAGGGGCCAACACTGAAGCTTTCTTT. This sequence encodes CASSRGANTEAFF. Full variable domain (missing parts from reference TRBV7-9 and TRBJ1-1): DTGVSQNPRHKITKRGQNVTFRCDPISEHNRLYWYRQTLGQGPEFLTYFQNEAQLEKSRLLSDRFSAERPKGSFSTLEIQRTEQGDSAMYLCASSRGANTEAFFGQGTRLTVV.

This clonotype was seen a few times. This chain connects TRBV4-1 to TRBJ1-1, with TRBD1 as a possible D gene (5 bases). Trimming removed 5 bases from V and 5 bases from J, with 21 bases in between. This CDR3 has 16 amino acids. Germline CDR1 MGHRA, CDR2 YSYEKL. The CDR3 here is CASSSHIDGARTEAFF. The CDR3 coding sequence is TGCGCCAGCAGCTCCCACATAGACGGGGCGCGGACTGAAGCTTTCTTT.

This chain joins TRBV6-5 and TRBJ2-7; 11 bases align to TRBD2. The germline gives CDR1 MNHEY, CDR2 SVGAGI. Trimming cost V 5 bases and J 4 bases; bases outside gene matches: 10. CDR3 length: 16 residues. CDR3 nucleotide sequence: TGTGCCAGCAGTCCACTAGCGGGGGTTCACCCTTACGAGCAGTACGTC. This translates into CASSPLAGVHPYEQYV.

This clonotype was seen a few times. The chain employs TRBV10-2 and TRBJ2-1, with 8 nucleotides matching TRBD1. The CDR3 sequence is 15 residues long. CDR1 and CDR2 from the germline V gene are WSHSY and SAAADI. Trimming at V came to 10 bases and at J to 4 bases, leaving 12 bases not matched to a gene. This CDR3 is CAIAGTGLLYNEQFF. The CDR3, as DNA: TGCGCCATAGCTGGGACAGGCCTTCTGTACAATGAGCAGTTCTTC.

V and J are TRBV6-2 or TRBV6-3 and TRBJ2-1, with TRBD2 matching 8 bases. Germline CDR1 and CDR2: MNHEY and SVGEGT. CDR3 length: 12 residues. The CDR3 region is CAGSSRGGEQFF. The CDR3 DNA follows: TGTGCGGGAAGCTCTCGGGGGGGTGAGCAGTTCTTC.

This clonotype appeared a few times. The chain joins TRBV6-2 or TRBV6-3 to TRBJ2-1; TRBD1 or TRBD2 may be the D gene (5 bases each). This CDR3 has 14 residues. From germline, CDR1 is MNHEY and CDR2 SVGEGT. V was trimmed by 2 bases and J by 5 bases, leaving 10 bases between them. Here the CDR3 reads CASSYEGLHNEQFF. The CDR3 DNA follows: TGTGCCAGCAGTTACGAGGGGCTACACAATGAGCAGTTCTTC.

The rearrangement joins TRBV4-1 to TRBJ2-2, with a weak D call TRBD1 (6 bases). Trimming stripped 3 bases from V and 5 bases from J, with 10 bases between. This CDR3 comprises 14 residues. From germline, CDR1 is MGHRA and CDR2 YSYEKL. The CDR3 protein is CASSQKQGTGELFF. CDR3 in DNA: TGCGCCAGCAGCCAGAAACAGGGTACCGGGGAGCTGTTTTTT.

The chain recombines TRBV7-9 with TRBJ1-6; weak D call: TRBD1 (5 bases). This CDR3 comprises 14 residues. V gave up 1 base and J gave up 9 bases, with 10 bases separating them. Germline V gene data show CDR1 as SEHNR and CDR2 as FQNEAQ (reference sequence). DNA of the CDR3: TGTGCCAGCAGCTTAGGGGAAGGGACTTCACCCCTCCACTTT. Its translation: CASSLGEGTSPLHF. Looking up the rest from reference TRBV7-9 and TRBJ1-6 gives the full variable domain: DTGVSQNPRHKITKRGQNVTFRCDPISEHNRLYWYRQTLGQGPEFLTYFQNEAQLEKSRLLSDRFSAERPKGSFSTLEIQRTEQGDSAMYLCASSLGEGTSPLHFGNGTRLTVT.

The genes are TRBV11-2 and TRBJ2-5; perhaps TRBD1 as D (5 bases). V lost 0 bases and J lost 4, with 12 bases in between. The CDR3 is made up of 15 amino acids. CDR1 and CDR2 from the germline V gene are SGHAT and FQNNGV. The CDR3 coding sequence is TGTGCCAGCAGCTTAGAGCAGGGTGGTGGAGAGACCCAGTACTTC. It codes for CASSLEQGGGETQYF.

This clonotype came up a few times. The CDR3 protein is CSASWTSGGQVETQYF. CDR3 coding DNA: TGCAGTGCTAGTTGGACTAGCGGGGGGCAGGTAGAGACCCAGTACTTC. V usage is TRBV20-1 and J usage is TRBJ2-5, with TRBD2 matching over 14 bases. V was pared by 3 bases and J by 4 bases, with 7 bases of the junction left unmatched. The germline CDR1 and CDR2 sequences are DFQATT and SNEGSKA (reference sequence). The CDR3 runs to 16 residues.

The table lists this clonotype with a few counts. The chain couples TRBV15 to TRBJ1-2; D gene uncertain. The CDR3 is 13 amino acids. The V gene lost 4 bases and the J gene lost 3 bases, with 9 bases spanning the gap. Germline lookup yields CDR1 LNHNV and CDR2 YYDKDF (reference sequence). CDR3 sequence (DNA): TGTGCCACCAGCATGGACCGAGACTATGGCTACACCTTC. It encodes CATSMDRDYGYTF.

The CDR3 is CASSQAGGDTYTF. CDR3 DNA: TGCGCCAGCAGCCAAGCAGGTGGCGACACCTACACCTTC. This chain joins TRBV4-1 and TRBJ1-2; D remains unclear. The germline V gene has CDR1 MGHRA and CDR2 YSYEKL. The V end lost 1 base, the J end lost 10 bases, and 13 bases lay between the germline ends. The CDR3 contains 13 residues.

This clonotype was recorded at least ten times. The chain links TRBV6-4 to TRBJ1-2; D possibly corresponds to TRBD1 (5 bases). The CDR3 has 14 amino acids. Germline assignment: CDR1 MRHNA and CDR2 SNTAGT. V was clipped by 3 bases and J by 2 bases, with 10 bases between them. CDR3 DNA: TGTGCCAGCAGTGATTCGGGGGTCAACTATGGCTACACCTTC. As protein: CASSDSGVNYGYTF.

This sequence joins TRBV12-3 or TRBV12-4 and TRBJ2-3; 7 nucleotides agree with TRBD1. J gave up 7 bases and V 5 bases, and 12 bases lay outside the gene matches. The CDR3 spans 15 residues. CDR3: CASSLRDSEAYTQYF. CDR3 in DNA: TGTGCCAGCAGTCTCCGGGACAGTGAGGCTTATACGCAGTATTTT.

The rearrangement uses TRBV7-9 and TRBJ1-1, with no clear D. The CDR3 consists of 14 residues. Trimming stripped 5 bases from V and 1 base from J, with 11 bases between. Germline CDR1 is SEHNR and CDR2 is FQNEAQ (reference sequence). CDR3 bases: TGTGCCAGCAGCGGTGCGGGTTGGAACACTGAAGCTTTCTTT. This encodes CASSGAGWNTEAFF.

The chain links TRBV5-1 to TRBJ2-3; D remains ambiguous. CDR3 size: 16 residues. CDR1 SGHRS and CDR2 YFSETQ come from the germline V gene. Trimming shortened V by 0 bases and J by 2 bases, and 13 bases separated the two germline ends. The CDR3 DNA reads TGCGCCAGCAGCTTGGCCACCGTATTCCTCACAGATACGCAGTATTTT. Protein sequence: CASSLATVFLTDTQYF.

J is TRBJ1-1 and V is TRBV4-3; D is perhaps TRBD1 (5 bases). Trimming stripped 0 bases from V and 4 bases from J, with 12 bases between. The CDR3 totals 15 residues. Germline loops: CDR1 LGHNA, CDR2 YSLEER. The CDR3 DNA sequence: TGCGCCAGCAGCCAAGACAGGGTCAGGAGCACTGAAGCTTTCTTT. Protein: CASSQDRVRSTEAFF.

In this sample, this clonotype turned up many times. This chain links TRBV7-2 with TRBJ2-5, with 7 positions matching TRBD1. V lost 5 bases and J lost 2; bases outside the gene matches: 14. The CDR3 has 17 amino acids. Germline V gene lookup returns CDR1 SGHTA and CDR2 FQGNSA. CDR3 coding DNA: TGTGCCAGCAGCACTCGGGACAGCATTCTAATTCAAGAGACCCAGTACTTC. Translated: CASSTRDSILIQETQYF. Full variable domain (rest looked up from reference TRBV7-2 and TRBJ2-5): GAGVSQSPSNKVTEKGKDVELRCDPISGHTALYWYRQSLGQGLEFLIYFQGNSAPDKSGLPSDRFSAERTGGSVSTLTIQRTQQEDSAVYLCASSTRDSILIQETQYFGPGTRLLVL.

CDR3 in DNA: TGTGCCAGCAGGCCCGAAGAGACAATAGCCCCAGATACGCAGTATTTT. Translating it yields CASRPEETIAPDTQYF. The chain combines TRBV6-4 with TRBJ2-3; the D is unclear. Germline CDR1 reads MRHNA; CDR2 reads SNTAGT. The CDR3 covers 16 residues. V lost 6 bases to trimming and J lost 4 bases, with 20 bases between them.

The J gene is TRBJ2-7, the V gene TRBV7-6, with D possibly matching TRBD1 (6 bases). The V end was cut by 0 bases, the J end by 3 bases, with 12 bases between. CDR1 and CDR2 (germline): SGHVS, FNYEAQ. CDR3 size: 15 residues. The CDR3 bases are TGTGCCAGCAGCTTAGCTCGGGCAGGGGACTACGAGCAGTACTTC. Its translation: CASSLARAGDYEQYF. Full variable domain (outside the CDR3, taken from reference TRBV7-6 and TRBJ2-7): GAGVSQSPRYKVTKRGQDVALRCDPISGHVSLYWYRQALGQGPEFLTYFNYEAQQDKSGLPNDRFSAERPEGSISTLTIQRTEQRDSAMYRCASSLARAGDYEQYFGPGTRLTVT.

This clonotype was seen a handful of times. The chain employs TRBV4-2 and TRBJ2-7; possible D gene TRBD2, 6 bases. Germline CDR1 reads LGHNA; CDR2 reads YNFKEQ. V shed 1 base and J shed 0 bases, with 10 bases lying between them. This CDR3 is built from 15 residues. The CDR3, as DNA: TGTGCCAGCAGCCAAGGACCCGGGAGCTCCTACGAGCAGTACTTC. Protein sequence: CASSQGPGSSYEQYF.

The CDR3 nucleotides read TGCGCCAGCAGCCCTCAAGGGGTTTACAATGAGCAGTTCTTC. It yields the protein CASSPQGVYNEQFF. The J gene is TRBJ2-1, the V gene TRBV4-3; possibly TRBD1 for D (5 bases). The germline V gene has CDR1 LGHNA and CDR2 YSLEER. Deletions cut 4 bases from V and 4 bases from J, with 11 bases between. There are 14 residues in the CDR3.

The chain combines TRBV3-1 with TRBJ2-3; 7 positions agree with TRBD1. CDR1 and CDR2 (germline): LGHDT, YNNKEL (reference sequence). V was clipped by 4 bases and J by 6 bases; unmatched bases: 7. This CDR3 spans 14 amino acids. The CDR3, as DNA: TGTGCCAGCAGCCCAGACAGGGCACGGGATACGCAGTATTTT. Translated, it gives CASSPDRARDTQYF.

V usage is TRBV3-1 and J usage is TRBJ2-1; 7 positions agree with TRBD2. The CDR3 totals 14 residues. CDR1 and CDR2 (germline): LGHDT, YNNKEL (reference sequence). J gave up 6 bases and V 6 bases, and 8 bases lay outside the gene matches. CDR3 amino acids: CASSPERGSNEQFF. CDR3 nucleotides: TGTGCCAGCAGTCCTGAGCGGGGAAGCAATGAGCAGTTCTTC.

As concerns this clonotype: No conserved phenylalanine or tryptophan is present at the end of the CDR3, so a read error is the likely explanation. The chain links TRBV6-2 or TRBV6-3 to TRBJ2-1; D may match TRBD1 or TRBD2 (5 bases each). This CDR3 region has 14 residues. In germline, CDR1 is MNHEY, CDR2 SVGEGT. Trimming cost V 0 bases and J 10 bases, with 13 bases left between them. The CDR3 is CASSYSEGFEEQFV. Here the CDR3 DNA reads TGTGCCAGCAGTTACTCTGAGGGGTTCGAGGAGCAGTTCGTC.

This clonotype appeared a few times. V and J are TRBV4-1 and TRBJ2-1; possible D gene TRBD1, 6 bases. This CDR3 has 15 residues. V lost 4 bases, J lost 1 base, and 11 bases lay in between. From germline, CDR1 is MGHRA and CDR2 YSYEKL. The CDR3 sequence is CASSLPDRSYNEQFF. Here the CDR3 DNA reads TGCGCCAGCAGCCTCCCCGACAGGTCCTACAATGAGCAGTTCTTC.